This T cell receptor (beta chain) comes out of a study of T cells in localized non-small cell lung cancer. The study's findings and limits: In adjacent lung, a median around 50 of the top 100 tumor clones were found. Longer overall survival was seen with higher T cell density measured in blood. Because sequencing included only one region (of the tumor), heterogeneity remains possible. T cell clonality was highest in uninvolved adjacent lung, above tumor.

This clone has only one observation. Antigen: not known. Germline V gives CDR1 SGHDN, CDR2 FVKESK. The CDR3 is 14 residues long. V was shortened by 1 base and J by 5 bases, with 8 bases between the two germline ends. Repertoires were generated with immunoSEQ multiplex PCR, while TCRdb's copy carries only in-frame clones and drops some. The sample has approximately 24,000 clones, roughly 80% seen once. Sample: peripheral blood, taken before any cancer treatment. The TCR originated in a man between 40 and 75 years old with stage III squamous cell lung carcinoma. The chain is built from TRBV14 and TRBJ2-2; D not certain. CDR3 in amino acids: CASSQVRFTGELFF. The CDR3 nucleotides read TGTGCCAGCAGCCAAGTCCGCTTTACCGGGGAGCTGTTTTTT. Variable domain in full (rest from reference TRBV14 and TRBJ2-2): EAGVTQFPSHSVIEKGQTVTLRCDPISGHDNLYWYRRVMGKEIKFLLHFVKESKQDESGMPNNRFLAERTGGTYSTLKVQPAELEDSGVYFCASSQVRFTGELFFGEGSRLTVL.